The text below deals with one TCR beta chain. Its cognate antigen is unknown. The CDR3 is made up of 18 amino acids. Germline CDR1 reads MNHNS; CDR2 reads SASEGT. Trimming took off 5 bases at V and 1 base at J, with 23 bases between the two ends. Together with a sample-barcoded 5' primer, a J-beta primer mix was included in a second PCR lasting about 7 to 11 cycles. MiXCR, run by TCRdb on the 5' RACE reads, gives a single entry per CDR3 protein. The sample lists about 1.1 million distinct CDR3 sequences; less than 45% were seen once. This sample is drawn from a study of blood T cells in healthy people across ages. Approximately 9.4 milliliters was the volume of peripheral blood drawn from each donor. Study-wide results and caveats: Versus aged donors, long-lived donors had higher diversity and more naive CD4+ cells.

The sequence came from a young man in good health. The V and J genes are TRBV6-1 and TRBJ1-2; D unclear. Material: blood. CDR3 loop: CASSPRRRPTTGNYGYTF. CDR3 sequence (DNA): TGTGCCAGCAGTCCTCGTCGCAGGCCTACTACGGGTAACTATGGCTACACCTTC.